The T cell receptor (beta chain) under discussion was sequenced for a study of blood T cells in healthy people across ages. General study points: Diversity was higher, and naive CD4+ cells more numerous, in long-lived donors than in aged donors. It was found that TCR beta diversity correlated strongly with the percentage of naive T cells.

Then a second PCR, running roughly 6 to 12 cycles, was carried out with a sample-barcoded 5' primer and a J-beta primer mix. From the 5' RACE reads, TCRdb called clonotypes with MiXCR, one entry per CDR3 protein. The repertoire holds about 1,600,000 distinct CDR3 sequences, with around 42% as singletons. Note on this clonotype: No antigen is known for it.

Drawing of peripheral blood yielded about 9.6 milliliters from each donor. V was shortened by 4 bases and J by 4 bases, with 8 bases between the two germline ends. The V gene's germline CDR1 is MNHEY and CDR2 SMNVEV (reference sequence). This CDR3 has 12 amino acids. The chain joins TRBV27 to TRBJ2-7, with D unclear. The clonotype comes from a woman aged 18-35 years in good health. Sequenced sample: blood. The CDR3 DNA sequence: TGTGCCAGCAGTTCCAAACGTTACGAGCAGTACTTC. It is translated as CASSSKRYEQYF.